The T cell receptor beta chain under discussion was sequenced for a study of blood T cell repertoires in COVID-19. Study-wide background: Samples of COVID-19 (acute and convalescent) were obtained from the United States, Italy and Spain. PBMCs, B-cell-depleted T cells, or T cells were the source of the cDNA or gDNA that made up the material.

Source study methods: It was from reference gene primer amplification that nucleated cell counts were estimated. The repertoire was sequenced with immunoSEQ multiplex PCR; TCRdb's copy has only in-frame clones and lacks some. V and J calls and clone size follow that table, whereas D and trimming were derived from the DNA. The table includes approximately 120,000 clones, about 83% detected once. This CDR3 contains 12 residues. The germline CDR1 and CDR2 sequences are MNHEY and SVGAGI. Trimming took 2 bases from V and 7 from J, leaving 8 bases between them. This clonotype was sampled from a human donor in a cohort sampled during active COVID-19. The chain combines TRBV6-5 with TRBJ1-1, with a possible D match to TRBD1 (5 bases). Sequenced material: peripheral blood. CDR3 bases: TGTGCCAGCAGTTACGGGGCTAATGAAGCTTTCTTT. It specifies CASSYGANEAFF.